This note documents a single TCR beta chain sequence. Its target is unknown. The entry originates in a study of blood T cells in healthy people across ages. Overall study findings and caveats: Long-lived donors carried more naive CD4+ cells and greater diversity than aged donors.

This CDR3 region has 14 residues. CDR1 and CDR2 from the germline V gene are MDHEN and SYDVKM. With 4 bases removed from V and 1 base from J, the gap between germline ends came to 8 bases. Collection of roughly 9.6 milliliters of peripheral blood was performed for each donor. Isolation of PBMCs gave at least 6.5 million cells per sample. For the second PCR, which ran for about 6 to 11 cycles, a sample-barcoded 5' primer and a J-beta primer mix were used. Tags on each cDNA molecule came from a template-switch adaptor with 12 random nucleotides. Each CDR3 protein gets one entry after TCRdb re-called the 5' RACE reads with MiXCR. The repertoire holds about 630,000 distinct CDR3 sequences, with approximately 21% as singletons.

J is TRBJ1-5 and V is TRBV28; the D is unclear. The source material was blood. The receptor was derived from a man aged 65 to 79 in good health. The CDR3 protein is CASSYLASNQPQHF. Here the CDR3 DNA reads TGTGCCAGCAGTTACCTGGCGAGCAATCAGCCCCAGCATTTT.